Following are 6 T cell receptor beta chains from one sample sequenced in a study of blood T cell repertoires in COVID-19. Data came from immunoSEQ multiplex PCR; TCRdb stores just in-frame clones and leaves some out. Of under 200,000 clones in the sample, approximately 82% were seen once. The sample consisted of PBMCs or T cells enriched from blood (not recorded which). These receptor sequences come from a woman aged 55-69 years with acute COVID-19.

The V and J genes are TRBV28 and TRBJ2-7; no clear D gene. V was trimmed by 5 bases and J by 1 base, leaving 12 bases between them. CDR3 size: 14 residues. CDR1 and CDR2 (germline): MDHEN, SYDVKM. The CDR3 region has the DNA TGTGCCAGCAGTCTCTCGACACCTTCCTACGAGCAGTACTTC. Translated: CASSLSTPSYEQYF. The full variable domain, in which reference TRBV28 and TRBJ2-7 provide the parts outside the CDR3, is DVKVTQSSRYLVKRTGEKVFLECVQDMDHENMFWYRQDPGLGLRLIYFSYDVKMKEKGDIPEGYSVSREKKERFSLILESASTNQTSMYLCASSLSTPSYEQYFGPGTRLTVT.

The V and J genes are TRBV18 and TRBJ2-5; weak D call: TRBD1 (6 bases). V lost 6 bases, J lost 4 bases, and 12 bases lay in between. The CDR3 covers 13 residues. The germline V gene encodes CDR1 KGHSH and CDR2 LQKENI. CDR3 region: CASSAGRGETQYF. DNA of the CDR3: TGTGCCAGCTCGGCGGGCAGGGGAGAGACCCAGTACTTC.

This clone was detected only once. The J gene is TRBJ1-5, the V gene TRBV12-3 or TRBV12-4; possible D gene TRBD1, 6 bases. CDR3 length: 12 residues. The V end lost 4 bases, the J end lost 7 bases, and 8 bases lay between the germline ends. CDR3 in amino acids: CASSSRGQPQHF. The CDR3 coding sequence is TGTGCCAGCAGTTCCAGGGGACAGCCCCAGCATTTT.

The chain is built from TRBV5-1 and TRBJ2-3; TRBD2 agrees at 7 bases. Germline V gene lookup returns CDR1 SGHRS and CDR2 YFSETQ. With 4 bases clipped from V and 4 bases from J, the junction kept 12 bases outside the gene matches. The CDR3 consists of 16 residues. The CDR3 DNA reads as TGCGCCAGCAGCCCACACTGGGGGAGGGGTGCAGATACGCAGTATTTT. It specifies CASSPHWGRGADTQYF.

The V and J genes are TRBV10-3 and TRBJ1-2, with 9 bases that match TRBD1. V was clipped by 2 bases and J by 5 bases; unmatched bases: 3. The germline CDR1 and CDR2 sequences are ENHRY and SYGVKD. The CDR3 loop spans 14 amino acids. The CDR3 is CAISEGQGRYGYTF. As DNA, the CDR3 is TGTGCCATCAGTGAGGGACAGGGGAGGTATGGCTACACCTTC.

CDR3 sequence: CASSLALDAGELFF. In nucleotides, the CDR3 is TGTGCCAGCAGCTTAGCGCTAGACGCCGGGGAGCTGTTTTTT. This chain uses TRBV7-9 with TRBJ2-2, with D hard to call. Germline assignment: CDR1 SEHNR and CDR2 FQNEAQ (reference sequence). The CDR3 sequence is 14 residues long. Trimming took off 0 bases at V and 6 bases at J, with 8 bases between the two ends.